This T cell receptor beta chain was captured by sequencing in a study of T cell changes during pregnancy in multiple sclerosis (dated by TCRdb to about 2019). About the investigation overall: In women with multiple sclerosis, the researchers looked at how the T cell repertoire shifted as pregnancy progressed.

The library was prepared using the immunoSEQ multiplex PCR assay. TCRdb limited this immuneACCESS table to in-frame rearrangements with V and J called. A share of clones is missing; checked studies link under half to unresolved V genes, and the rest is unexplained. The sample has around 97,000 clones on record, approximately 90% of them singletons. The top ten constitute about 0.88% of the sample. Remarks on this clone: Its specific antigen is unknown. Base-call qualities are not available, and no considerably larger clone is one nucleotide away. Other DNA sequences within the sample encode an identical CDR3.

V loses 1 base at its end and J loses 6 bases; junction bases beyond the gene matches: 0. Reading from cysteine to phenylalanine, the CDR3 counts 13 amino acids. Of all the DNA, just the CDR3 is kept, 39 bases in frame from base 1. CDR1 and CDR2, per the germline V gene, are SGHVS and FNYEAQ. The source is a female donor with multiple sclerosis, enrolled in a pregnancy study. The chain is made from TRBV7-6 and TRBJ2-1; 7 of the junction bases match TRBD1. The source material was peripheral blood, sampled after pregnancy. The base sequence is TGTGCCAGCAGCTTAGGACAGGGCAATGAGCAGTTCTTC. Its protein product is CASSLGQGNEQFF.